This TCR beta chain was found in a study of identical twins (dated by TCRdb to 2016 to 2017). Context from the whole study: The study deep-sequenced TCR alpha and beta repertoires from monozygotic twins, unrelated adults of various ages and cord blood to test whether fetal clonotypes persist. Replicate twin experiments were performed at different times using different library preparation protocols to rule out contamination.

From the cysteine through the phenylalanine, the CDR3 covers 14 amino acids. Only the CDR3 region is kept as DNA, spanning 42 bases read in frame from base 1. Per the germline V gene (reference sequence), SEHNR is the CDR1 and FQNEAQ is the CDR2. Deletion took 4 bases off V and 4 bases off J, with a span of 11 bases between the germline ends. As for this clonotype: No antigen is known for it. The input lacks base qualities; no much larger clone sits a single base away.

The paper as a whole reports these results and caveats: In monozygotic twins, out-of-frame TCR alpha sharing was systematically underestimated by recombination models, although the models agreed with sharing between unrelated individuals. A weaker excess of twin sharing was found in beta out-of-frame sequences because the signal-to-noise ratio was lowered by fewer shared sequences. Abundant cord blood beta clonotypes carried fewer insertions; young adult naive repertoires showed a weaker similar trend, while memory repertoires showed none. Because the same donors could not be followed over many years, the conclusions depended on cross-sectional statistical analysis. Compared with coincidental sharing between unrelated individuals, out-of-frame TCR alpha sequences shared between twins had an excess of sequences with low generation probability. Invariant T cells such as MAIT and iNKT could partly confound zero-insertion analyses, although diverse VJ usage argued against such confounding for most clonotypes.

The library was generated by 5' RACE. Sequencing was carried out with an Illumina HiSeq 2000. A universal primer binding site was added through template switching, and the final cDNA carried a unique molecular identifier so that TCR cDNA molecules could be counted accurately. Specific primers in the conserved constant-segment region were used to synthesize first-strand cDNA for the TCR alpha and beta chains. To control for contamination, every cDNA library carried two barcodes: a SMART-Mk sample barcode plus Illumina barcodes. Two successive PCR steps introduced TruSeq adapter sequences along with Illumina sample barcodes. The TCR alpha and beta cDNA libraries were sequenced on the Illumina HiSeq platform using custom primers. In the source study's methods: MiGEC was used to process raw reads and extract unique molecular identifiers, and MiXCR was used to find CDR3 positions. Recombination models were inferred per individual with the repgenHMM and IGoR tools using an EM algorithm. Shared clonotypes were analyzed with the tcR package in R, and sharing was normalized by the product of cloneset sizes. Out-of-frame nonproductive sequences were analyzed to study raw recombination free of thymic and clonal selection effects. TCRdb itself trimmed the public reads at Q25 with fastp, ran MiXCR and retained productive beta chains. CDR3 protein duplicates are merged, each entry listing the most common genes and DNA. These V and J calls derive from TCRdb rather than the authors' analysis. This sample gives approximately 250,000 distinct CDR3 sequences in total; around 6.5% of them show up just once. The ten largest clones add up to roughly 14% of the sample.

Every donor in the study was a healthy Caucasian. Three pairs of female monozygotic twins, all aged about 18 to 30 years, were included in the twin cohort. Positive isolation kits from Invitrogen were used to isolate the CD4+ and CD8+ T cell populations. The same data also went into a second study, on T cells expressing NK-cell markers. Taken from the second paper: In sorted CD3+CD56+NKG2C+, CD3+CD56+NKG2C- and CD3+CD56-NKG2C+ T-cell subsets from 8 or 9 donors, TCR beta-chain repertoires were profiled. Among the eight sequenced donors, seven were HCMV-seropositive and one was HCMV-seronegative. In several experiments an anti-gammadeltaTCR antibody was added to restrict sorting to alphabetaTCR-expressing T cells. For about 6 donors, the dominant CD3+CD56+NKG2C+ clonotypes were among the top 10 CD8+ clonotypes and accounted for roughly 1.0-7.5% of CD8+ T cells. Those dominant clonotypes were again the most abundant among CD3+CD56-NKG2C+ cells in a few donors, at roughly 28.3-60.1%. Whether the expanded NKG2C-expressing T cell clones were specific for HCMV antigens was left unclear. Randomly selected healthy volunteers, three men and five women, were used as the eight sequenced donors. A commercial ELISA kit detecting HCMV-specific IgG in serum was used to determine HCMV serostatus. MIGEC was used to demultiplex reads and group reads by UMI, and MiTCR was used to assemble and quantify clonotypes. Only TCR cDNA sequences supported by at least two reads were kept to exclude erroneous sequences. The tcR package was used for downstream repertoire analysis, and clonotypes were matched between fractions using CDR3 nucleotide sequence together with V segment. Antigen specificity was annotated against VDJdb with VDJmatch, allowing one amino acid substitution in CDR3.

Rearrangement joined TRBV7-9 to TRBJ1-3, with the D segment identity uncertain. The receptor was isolated from a young woman in good health. The sequencing sample was made of CD8+ T cells sorted from blood. The nucleotide sequence is given as TGTGCCAGCAGCTCCCCGGGCCCCGGAAACACCATATATTTT. The encoded protein is CASSSPGPGNTIYF.